This T cell receptor beta chain was captured by sequencing in a study of cytomegalovirus exposure and HLA in healthy donors. Regarding donors, all were healthy bone marrow donors. This CDR3 has 15 residues. V lost 10 bases, J lost 0 bases, and 6 bases stayed unmatched. In germline, CDR1 is SNHLY, CDR2 FYNNEI. Primers for the PCR totalled 60 Vbeta and 13 Jbeta. Assay used: immunoSEQ multiplex PCR; TCRdb lists only in-frame clones, some missing. Of roughly 100,000 clones in the sample, over 70% were seen once. V is TRBV2 and J is TRBJ2-1, with 10 positions matching TRBD2. Sequenced sample: PBMCs. The receptor comes from a female donor in good health and CMV-seronegative. CDR3: CATTRTSGSYNEQFF. CDR3 coding DNA: TGTGCCACCACCCGGACTAGCGGCTCCTACAATGAGCAGTTCTTC.